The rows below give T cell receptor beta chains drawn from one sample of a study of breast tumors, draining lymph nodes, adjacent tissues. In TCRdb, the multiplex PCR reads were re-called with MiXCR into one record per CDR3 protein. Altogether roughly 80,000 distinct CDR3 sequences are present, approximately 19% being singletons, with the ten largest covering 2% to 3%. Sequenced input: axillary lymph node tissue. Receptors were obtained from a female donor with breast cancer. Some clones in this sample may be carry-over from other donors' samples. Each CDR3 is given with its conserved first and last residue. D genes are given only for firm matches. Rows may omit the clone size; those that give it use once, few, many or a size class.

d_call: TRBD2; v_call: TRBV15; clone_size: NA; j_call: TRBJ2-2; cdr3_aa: CATRREFGLAGGYTGELVF; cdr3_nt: TGTGCCACCAGAAGAGAATTTGGACTAGCGGGAGGATACACCGGGGAGCTGGTTTTT
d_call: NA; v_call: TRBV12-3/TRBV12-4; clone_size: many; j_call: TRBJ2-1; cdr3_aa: CASSLYLRDEQFF; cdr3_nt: TGTGCCAGCAGTTTGTACCTGAGGGATGAGCAGTTCTTC
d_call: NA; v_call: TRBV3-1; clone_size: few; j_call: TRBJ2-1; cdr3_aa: CASSLRTVAEQFF; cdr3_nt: TGTGCCAGCAGCCTACGGACAGTCGCTGAGCAGTTCTTC
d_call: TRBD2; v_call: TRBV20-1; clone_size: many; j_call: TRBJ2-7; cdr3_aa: CSANLAGAHEQYF; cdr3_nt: TGCAGTGCTAATTTGGCGGGAGCCCACGAGCAGTACTTC
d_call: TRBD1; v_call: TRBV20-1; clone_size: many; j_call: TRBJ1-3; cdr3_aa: CSAMAPGGSGNTIYF; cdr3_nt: TGCAGTGCTATGGCTCCAGGGGGAAGTGGAAACACCATATATTTT
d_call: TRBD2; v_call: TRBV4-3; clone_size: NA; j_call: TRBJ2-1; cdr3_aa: CASSQDLGLLAGVYNEQFF; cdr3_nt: TGCGCCAGCAGCCAAGACCTTGGGTTACTAGCGGGGGTTTACAATGAGCAGTTCTTC
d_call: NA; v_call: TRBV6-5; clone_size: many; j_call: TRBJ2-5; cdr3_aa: CASSYELARETQYF; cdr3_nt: TGTGCCAGCAGTTACGAGCTAGCACGAGAGACCCAGTACTTC
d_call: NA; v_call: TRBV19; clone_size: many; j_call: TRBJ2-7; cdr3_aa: CASSGGGGAYEQYF; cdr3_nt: TGTGCCAGTAGTGGCGGAGGTGGGGCCTACGAGCAGTACTTC
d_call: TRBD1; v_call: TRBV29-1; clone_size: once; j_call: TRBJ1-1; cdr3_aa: CSVGRGPTEAFF; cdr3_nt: TGCAGCGTCGGCAGGGGGCCCACTGAAGCTTTCTTT
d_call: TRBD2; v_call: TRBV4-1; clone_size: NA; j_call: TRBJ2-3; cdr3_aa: CASRGGGTSGKRGTDTQYF; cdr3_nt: TGCGCCAGCAGGGGAGGGGGGACTAGCGGGAAGAGGGGAACAGATACGCAGTATTTT
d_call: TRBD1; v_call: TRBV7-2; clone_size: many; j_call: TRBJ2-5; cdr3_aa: CASSLAGTGERVSQYF; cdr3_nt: TGTGCCAGCAGCTTAGCTGGGACAGGGGAGCGAGTGTCCCAGTACTTC
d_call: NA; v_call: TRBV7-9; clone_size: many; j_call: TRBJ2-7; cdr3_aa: CASSLGTIYDEQYF; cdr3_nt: TGTGCCAGCAGCTTAGGCACTATCTACGACGAGCAGTACTTC
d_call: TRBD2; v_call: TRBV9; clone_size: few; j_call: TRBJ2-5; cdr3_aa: CASSPLPGLAGQETQYF; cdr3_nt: TGTGCCAGCAGCCCCTTGCCGGGACTAGCGGGACAAGAGACCCAGTACTTC
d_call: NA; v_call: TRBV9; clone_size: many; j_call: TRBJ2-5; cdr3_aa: CASSVGRAQETQYF; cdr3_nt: TGTGCCAGCAGCGTAGGCAGGGCTCAAGAGACCCAGTACTTC
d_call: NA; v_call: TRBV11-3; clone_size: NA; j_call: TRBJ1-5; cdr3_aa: CASSLPEIYAKSGNQPQHF; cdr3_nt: TGTGCCAGCAGCTTACCCGAAATTTATGCAAAAAGTGGCAATCAGCCCCAGCATTTT
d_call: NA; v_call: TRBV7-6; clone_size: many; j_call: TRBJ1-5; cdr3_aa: CASSLAQPGFGNQPQHF; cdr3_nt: TGTGCCAGCAGCTTAGCGCAGCCAGGGTTTGGCAATCAGCCCCAGCATTTT
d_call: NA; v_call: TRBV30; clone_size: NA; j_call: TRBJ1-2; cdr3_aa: CAWSQVEGPYGYTF; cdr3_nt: TGTGCCTGGAGTCAGGTTGAGGGTCCGTATGGCTACACCTTC
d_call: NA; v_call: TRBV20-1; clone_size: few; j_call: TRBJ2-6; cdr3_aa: CSAKAGLSYSGANVLTF; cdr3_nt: TGCAGTGCTAAAGCGGGCCTTAGTTACTCTGGGGCCAACGTCCTGACTTTC
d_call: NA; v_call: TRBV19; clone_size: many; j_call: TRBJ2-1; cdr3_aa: CASSQAAIEQFF; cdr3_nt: TGTGCCAGTAGTCAGGCGGCTATTGAGCAGTTCTTC
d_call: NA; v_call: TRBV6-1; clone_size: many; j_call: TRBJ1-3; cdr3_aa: CASSEGRETIYF; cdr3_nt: TGTGCCAGCAGTGAAGGAAGGGAAACCATATATTTT
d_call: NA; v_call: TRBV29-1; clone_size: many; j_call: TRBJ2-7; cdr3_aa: CSVAGSPSSYEQYF; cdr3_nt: TGCAGCGTAGCAGGATCTCCCAGCTCCTACGAGCAGTACTTC
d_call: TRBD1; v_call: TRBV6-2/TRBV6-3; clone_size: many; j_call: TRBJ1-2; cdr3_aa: CASSQQGQGAMRGYTF; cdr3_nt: TGTGCCAGCAGCCAACAGGGACAGGGGGCGATGAGGGGCTACACCTTC
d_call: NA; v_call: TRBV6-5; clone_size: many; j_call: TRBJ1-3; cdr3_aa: CASSYNGGNTIYF; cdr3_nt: TGTGCCAGCAGTTACAACGGTGGAAACACCATATATTTT
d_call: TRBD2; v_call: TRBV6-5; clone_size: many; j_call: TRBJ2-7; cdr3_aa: CASSTRLAPFSGYEQYF; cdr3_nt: TGTGCCAGCAGTACCAGACTAGCGCCCTTTTCCGGCTACGAGCAGTACTTC
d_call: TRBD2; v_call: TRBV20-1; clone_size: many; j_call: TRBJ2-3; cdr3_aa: CSARTLAGGFRTDTQYF; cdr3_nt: TGCAGTGCCCGAACCCTAGCGGGAGGATTCAGGACAGATACGCAGTATTTT
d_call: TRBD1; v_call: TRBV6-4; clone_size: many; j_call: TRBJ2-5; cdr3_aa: CASSEAPGQGTQYF; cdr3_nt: TGTGCCAGCAGCGAAGCACCGGGACAGGGGACCCAGTACTTC
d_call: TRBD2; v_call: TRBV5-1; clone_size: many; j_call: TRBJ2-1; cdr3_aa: CASSLEIAGYNEQFF; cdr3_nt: TGCGCCAGCAGCTTAGAAATAGCGGGATACAATGAGCAGTTCTTC
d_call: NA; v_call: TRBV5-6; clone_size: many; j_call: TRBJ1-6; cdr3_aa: CASSLTGRTNSPLHF; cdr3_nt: TGTGCCAGCAGCCTAACGGGACGTACAAATTCACCCCTCCACTTT
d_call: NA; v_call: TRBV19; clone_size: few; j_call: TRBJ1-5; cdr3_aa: CASTWGTQGQPQHF; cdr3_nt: TGTGCCAGTACCTGGGGGACTCAGGGTCAGCCCCAGCATTTT
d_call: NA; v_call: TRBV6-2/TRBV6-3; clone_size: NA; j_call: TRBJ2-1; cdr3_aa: CASDGGIVNEQFF; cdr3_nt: TGTGCCAGCGACGGCGGGATAGTGAATGAGCAGTTCTTC
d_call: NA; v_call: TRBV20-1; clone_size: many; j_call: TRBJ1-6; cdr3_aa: CSARTDRTNSPLHF; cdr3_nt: TGCAGTGCTAGGACAGACAGGACTAATTCACCCCTCCACTTT
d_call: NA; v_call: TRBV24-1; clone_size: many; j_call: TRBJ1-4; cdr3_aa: CATSEGDMSNNEKLFF; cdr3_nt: TGTGCCACCAGTGAAGGGGACATGTCAAACAATGAAAAACTGTTTTTT
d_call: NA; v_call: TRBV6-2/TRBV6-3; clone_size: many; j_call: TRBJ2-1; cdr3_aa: CASSYGGATYNEQFF; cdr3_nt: TGTGCCAGCAGTTACGGCGGGGCAACCTACAATGAACAGTTCTTC
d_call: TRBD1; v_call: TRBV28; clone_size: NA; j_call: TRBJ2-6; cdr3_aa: CASSSGQKSGANVLTF; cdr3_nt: TGTGCCAGCAGTTCGGGACAGAAATCTGGGGCCAACGTCCTGACTTTC
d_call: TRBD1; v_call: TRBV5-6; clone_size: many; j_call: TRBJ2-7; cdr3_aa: CASSQRLGEQGAYEQYF; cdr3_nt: TGTGCCAGCAGCCAAAGGCTGGGGGAACAGGGGGCCTACGAGCAGTACTTC
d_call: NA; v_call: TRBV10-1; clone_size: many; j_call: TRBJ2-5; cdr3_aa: CARRGVQYF; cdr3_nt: TGCGCCAGACGAGGGGTCCAGTACTTC
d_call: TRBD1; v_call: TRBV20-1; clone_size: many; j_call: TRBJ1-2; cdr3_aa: CSAQGGFNYGYTF; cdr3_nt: TGCAGTGCTCAGGGGGGTTTTAACTATGGCTACACCTTC
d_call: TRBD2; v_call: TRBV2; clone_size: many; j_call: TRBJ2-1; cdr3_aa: CATSTSGSYNEQFF; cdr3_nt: TGTGCCACATCTACTAGCGGGAGTTACAATGAGCAGTTCTTC
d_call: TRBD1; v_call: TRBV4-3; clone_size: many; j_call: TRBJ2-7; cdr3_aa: CASSRAIGTGGAEQYF; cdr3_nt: TGCGCCAGCAGCCGAGCAATCGGGACAGGGGGCGCCGAGCAGTACTTC
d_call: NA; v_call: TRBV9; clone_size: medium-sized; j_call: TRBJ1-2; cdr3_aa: CASSFEREGYYGYTF; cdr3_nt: TGTGCCAGCAGCTTTGAGAGGGAAGGTTACTATGGCTACACCTTC
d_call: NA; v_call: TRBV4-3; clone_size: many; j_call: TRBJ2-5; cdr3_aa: CASSQDLGSGQETQYF; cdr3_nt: TGCGCCAGCAGCCAAGACCTGGGCAGCGGACAAGAGACCCAGTACTTC
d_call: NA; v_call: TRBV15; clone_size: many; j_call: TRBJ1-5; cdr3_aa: CATSNIGGGGNQPQHF; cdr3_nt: TGTGCCACCAGCAATATAGGGGGGGGAGGAAATCAGCCCCAGCATTTT
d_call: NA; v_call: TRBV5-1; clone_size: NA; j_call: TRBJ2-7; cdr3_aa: CTSSLTEVNPYEQYF; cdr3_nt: TGCACCAGCAGCCTGACGGAAGTGAACCCCTACGAGCAGTACTTC
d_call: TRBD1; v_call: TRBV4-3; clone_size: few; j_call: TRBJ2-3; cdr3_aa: CASSQFQGASTDTQYF; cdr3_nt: TGCGCCAGCAGCCAATTTCAGGGGGCGAGCACAGATACGCAGTATTTT
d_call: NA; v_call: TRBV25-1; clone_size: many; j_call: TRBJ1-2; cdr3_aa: CASKGTGEGYGYTF; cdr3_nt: TGTGCCAGCAAAGGCACTGGGGAAGGCTATGGCTACACCTTC
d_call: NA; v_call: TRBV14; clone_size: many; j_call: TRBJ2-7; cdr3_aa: CASSPHGLGQYF; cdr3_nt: TGTGCCAGCAGCCCCCATGGTCTAGGGCAGTACTTC
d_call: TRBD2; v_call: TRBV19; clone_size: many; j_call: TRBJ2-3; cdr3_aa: CASSPGTEGLAGDGDTQYF; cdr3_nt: TGTGCCAGTAGCCCCGGGACAGAGGGACTAGCGGGAGATGGAGATACGCAGTATTTT
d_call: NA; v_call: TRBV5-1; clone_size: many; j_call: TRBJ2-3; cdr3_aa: CASSSEGGTIRGTQYF; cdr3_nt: TGCGCCAGCAGCTCTGAGGGGGGGACAATCAGGGGTACGCAGTATTTT
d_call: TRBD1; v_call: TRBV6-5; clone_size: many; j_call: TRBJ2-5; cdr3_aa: CASRTPGQGETQYF; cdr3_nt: TGTGCCAGCAGAACGCCCGGACAGGGAGAGACCCAGTACTTC
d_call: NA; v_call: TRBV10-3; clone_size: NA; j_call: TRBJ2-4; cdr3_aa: CAIRTPDDNIQYF; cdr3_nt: TGTGCCATCCGAACCCCGGATGACAACATTCAGTACTTC
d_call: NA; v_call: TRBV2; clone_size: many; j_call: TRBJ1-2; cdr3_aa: CASSLREAGGYTF; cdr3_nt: TGTGCCAGCAGTCTTCGTGAAGCGGGTGGCTACACCTTC
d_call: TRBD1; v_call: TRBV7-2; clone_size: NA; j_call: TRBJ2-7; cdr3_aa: CAGSLYGTGTGDDEQYF; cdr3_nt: TGTGCCGGCAGCTTATACGGGACCGGGACAGGAGACGACGAGCAGTACTTC
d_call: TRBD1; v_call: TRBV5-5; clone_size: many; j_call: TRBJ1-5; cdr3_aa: CASSYTGGSNQPQHF; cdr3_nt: TGTGCCAGCAGCTATACAGGGGGTAGCAATCAGCCCCAGCATTTT
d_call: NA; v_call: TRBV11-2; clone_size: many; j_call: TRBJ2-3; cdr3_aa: CASSLGLLISTDTQYF; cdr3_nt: TGTGCCAGCAGCTTAGGACTCCTAATAAGCACAGATACGCAGTATTTT
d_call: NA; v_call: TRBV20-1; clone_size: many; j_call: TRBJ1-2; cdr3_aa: CSATPGRPDGYTF; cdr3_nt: TGCAGTGCTACCCCGGGCAGGCCGGATGGCTACACCTTC
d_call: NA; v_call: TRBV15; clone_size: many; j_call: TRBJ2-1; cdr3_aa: CATQRAGTYNEQFF; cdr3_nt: TGTGCCACCCAGCGGGCCGGCACCTACAATGAGCAGTTCTTC
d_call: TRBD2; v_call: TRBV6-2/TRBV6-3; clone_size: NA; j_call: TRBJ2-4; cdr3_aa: CASSDTSGGDIQYF; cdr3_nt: TGTGCCAGCAGTGATACTAGCGGGGGGGACATTCAGTACTTC
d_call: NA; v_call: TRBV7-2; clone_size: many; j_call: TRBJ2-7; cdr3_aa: CASSSVTVLEQYF; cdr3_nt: TGTGCCAGCAGCTCGGTCACGGTTCTCGAGCAGTACTTC